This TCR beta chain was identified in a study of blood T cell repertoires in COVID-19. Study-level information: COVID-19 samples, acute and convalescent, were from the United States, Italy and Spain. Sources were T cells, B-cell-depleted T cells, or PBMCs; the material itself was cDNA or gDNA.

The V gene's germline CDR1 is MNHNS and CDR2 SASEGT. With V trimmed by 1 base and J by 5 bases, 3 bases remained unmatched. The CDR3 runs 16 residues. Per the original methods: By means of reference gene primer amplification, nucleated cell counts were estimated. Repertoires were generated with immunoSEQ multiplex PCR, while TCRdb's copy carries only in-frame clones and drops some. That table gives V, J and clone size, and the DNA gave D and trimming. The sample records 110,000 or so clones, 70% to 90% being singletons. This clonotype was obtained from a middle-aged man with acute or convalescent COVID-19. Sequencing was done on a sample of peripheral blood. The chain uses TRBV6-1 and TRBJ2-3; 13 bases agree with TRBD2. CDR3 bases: TGTGCCAGCAGTGAAGGGACTAGCGGGGGAGGAGATACGCAGTATTTT. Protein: CASSEGTSGGGDTQYF.